This T cell receptor beta chain was identified during a study of CD8+CD57+ T cells in acquired aplastic anemia. According to the study, genomic DNA was the template for TCR beta VDJ and CDR3 profiling. MiXCR, run by TCRdb on the reads, gives a single entry per CDR3 protein. The data contain 180,000 or so distinct CDR3 sequences, around 48% of them singletons. Patients sequenced had flow cytometry evidence of CD8+CD57+ cell expansion. This CDR3 is built from 14 residues. V was pared by 4 bases and J by 7 bases, with 13 bases between. CDR1 is SGHAT, CDR2 FQNNGV, per germline. The rearrangement uses TRBV11-2 and TRBJ1-4; D is perhaps TRBD1 (5 bases). This clonotype was obtained from a human donor with aplastic anemia. The sequenced sample consisted of sorted CD4+, CD8+, or CD8+CD57+ T cells (not recorded which) from PBMCs. The CDR3 bases are TGTGCCAGCAGCTCACCGTGGGGGTTTGAAAAACTGTTTTTT. Protein: CASSSPWGFEKLFF.